This T cell receptor (beta chain) was obtained from a study of cytomegalovirus exposure and HLA in healthy donors. V gave up 3 bases and J gave up 1 base; unmatched junction bases: 6. The germline V gene has CDR1 SGHTA and CDR2 FQGTGA. The CDR3 sequence is 17 residues long. The PCR was carried out with 60 Vbeta primers and 13 Jbeta primers. Data came from immunoSEQ multiplex PCR; TCRdb stores just in-frame clones and leaves some out. The sample holds under 200,000 clones, about 70% seen once. Sequencing was carried out using PBMCs. The receptor comes from a young woman in good health and CMV-seronegative. The chain recombines TRBV7-3 with TRBJ2-2, with TRBD1 matching 9 bases. The CDR3 loop reads CASSFSKGQGNTGELFF. The CDR3 nucleotides are TGTGCCAGCAGCTTTTCAAAGGGACAGGGGAACACCGGGGAGCTGTTTTTT.